This entry features one TCR beta chain sequence. This sample was included in a study of blood T cell repertoires in COVID-19. Whole-study context: T cells, B-cell-depleted T cells, or PBMCs provided the cDNA or gDNA that served as material.

The CDR3 runs to 13 residues. Trimming shortened V by 5 bases and J by 0 bases, and 7 bases separated the two germline ends. The germline V gene has CDR1 SGHTA and CDR2 FQGTGA. Sequencing used immunoSEQ multiplex PCR; TCRdb keeps in-frame clones, though not all of them. The profile shows some 170,000 clones, roughly 87% of them singletons. The sample comprised PBMCs or T cells enriched from blood (not recorded which). The chain combines TRBV7-3 with TRBJ1-1; D uncertain. The clonotype comes from a human donor with acute COVID-19. The donor label of this sample is uncertain. The CDR3 protein is CASSRRMNTEAFF. CDR3 nucleotides: TGTGCCAGCAGCCGCAGAATGAACACTGAAGCTTTCTTT.